What follows are 29 T cell receptor beta chains derived from one specimen sequenced in a study of blood T cells in healthy people across ages. A sample-barcoded 5' primer and a J-beta primer mix were used in a second PCR of about 6 to 12 cycles. MiXCR was run by TCRdb on the 5' RACE reads, yielding one entry per CDR3 protein. The sample lists 1,500,000 or so distinct CDR3 sequences; approximately 59% were seen once. The sample comprised blood. Source of these receptors: a man younger than 35 in good health.

J is TRBJ1-2 and V is TRBV7-9; D is ambiguous. Trimming removed 1 base at V and 4 bases at J, with 10 bases between. The V gene's germline CDR1 is SEHNR and CDR2 FQNEAQ (reference sequence). CDR3 size: 14 residues. This CDR3 is CASSLEQTIYGYTF. The DNA of the CDR3 is TGTGCCAGCAGCTTAGAACAGACGATCTATGGCTACACCTTC.

This chain joins TRBV6-5 and TRBJ1-1; weak D call: TRBD1 (5 bases). The ends were cut back, 8 bases at V and 1 base at J, with 11 bases in the middle. Germline CDR1 MNHEY, CDR2 SVGAGI. There are 13 residues in the CDR3. The CDR3, as DNA: TGTGCCAGCGCGCGGGGGGGGAACACTGAAGCTTTCTTT. Translation: CASARGGNTEAFF.

J is TRBJ1-2 and V is TRBV28; D perhaps matches TRBD1 (5 bases). The CDR3 sequence is 14 residues long. Looked up from germline, CDR1 is MDHEN and CDR2 is SYDVKM. With 6 bases removed from V and 5 bases from J, the gap between germline ends came to 16 bases. This CDR3 is CASSSGPLGYGYTF. The CDR3 DNA follows: TGTGCCAGCAGCTCGGGACCACTGGGGTATGGCTACACCTTC.

The chain has TRBV6-5 and TRBJ2-6; D gene ambiguous. This CDR3 comprises 17 residues. V was trimmed by 0 bases and J by 2 bases, leaving 11 bases between them. Germline V gene sequence: CDR1 MNHEY, CDR2 SVGAGI. The CDR3 loop is CASSYSSAETGANVLTF. For the CDR3, the DNA is TGTGCCAGCAGTTACTCGTCGGCCGAGACTGGGGCCAACGTCCTGACTTTC.

V is TRBV12-3 or TRBV12-4 and J is TRBJ1-6; 9 nucleotides align to TRBD1. J was trimmed by 10 bases and V by 5 bases; bases with no gene match: 6. This CDR3 has 14 amino acids. The CDR3 DNA sequence: TGTGCCAGCAGTCGGGACAGGGCCGAGTCACCCCTCCACTTT. Protein sequence: CASSRDRAESPLHF.

This clonotype has a handful of counts. This chain links TRBV28 with TRBJ2-7; unclear D gene. This CDR3 spans 13 amino acids. The germline CDR1 and CDR2 sequences are MDHEN and SYDVKM. V dropped 3 bases and J dropped 3 bases, with 9 bases sitting between them. The CDR3 sequence: CASSFGGYYEQYF. The CDR3 DNA reads TGTGCCAGCAGTTTTGGCGGATACTACGAGCAGTACTTC. Combining the CDR3 with reference TRBV28 and TRBJ2-7 gives the whole variable domain DVKVTQSSRYLVKRTGEKVFLECVQDMDHENMFWYRQDPGLGLRLIYFSYDVKMKEKGDIPEGYSVSREKKERFSLILESASTNQTSMYLCASSFGGYYEQYFGPGTRLTVT.

By share of the sample, this clonotype is medium-sized (0.01 to 0.1%). The chain joins TRBV7-9 to TRBJ2-7; TRBD1 or TRBD2 may be the D gene (5 bases each). Germline CDR1 and CDR2: SEHNR and FQNEAQ (reference sequence). V shed 1 base and J shed 5 bases, with 15 bases lying between them. This CDR3 is 15 amino acids long. The CDR3 loop is CASSLVGSGTHEQYF. CDR3 nucleotides: TGTGCCAGCAGCTTAGTGGGGTCCGGGACCCACGAGCAGTACTTC.

This clonotype was detected only once. This CDR3 reads CASSYSGQSSYNEQFF. Here the CDR3 DNA reads TGTGCCAGCAGTTACTCGGGTCAGAGCTCCTACAATGAGCAGTTCTTC. The chain carries TRBV6-2 or TRBV6-3 and TRBJ2-1; D gene uncertain. Germline lookup yields CDR1 MNHEY and CDR2 SVGEGT. The CDR3 spans 16 residues. The V gene lost 0 bases and the J gene lost 0 bases, with 9 bases spanning the gap.

The chain has TRBV6-5 and TRBJ1-2; D ambiguous. V was pared by 7 bases and J by 7 bases, with 16 bases between. This CDR3 spans 13 amino acids. CDR1 is MNHEY and CDR2 is SVGAGI in the germline V gene. The CDR3 sequence: CASTRKGFGGYTF. The CDR3 nucleotides are TGTGCCAGCACTCGTAAGGGTTTCGGTGGCTACACCTTC.

This sequence joins TRBV20-1 and TRBJ2-7; no clear D. The CDR3 runs to 16 residues. The germline gives CDR1 DFQATT, CDR2 SNEGSKA (reference sequence). With 1 base removed from V and 0 bases from J, the gap between germline ends came to 16 bases. The CDR3 DNA reads TGCAGTGCTAGAGCCTATGGGCGGTATTACTCCTACGAGCAGTACTTC. Amino acid sequence: CSARAYGRYYSYEQYF.

V and J are TRBV7-9 and TRBJ2-2; no firm D call. CDR3 length: 15 amino acids. V was trimmed by 1 base and J by 3 bases, leaving 9 bases between them. CDR1 and CDR2 from the germline V gene are SEHNR and FQNEAQ (reference sequence). The CDR3 spells CASSLVLPDTGELFF. CDR3 bases: TGTGCCAGCAGCTTAGTACTACCAGACACCGGGGAGCTGTTTTTT.

The V gene is TRBV4-2, the J gene TRBJ2-7; D call uncertain. The CDR3 extends over 14 amino acids. Looked up from germline, CDR1 is LGHNA and CDR2 is YNFKEQ. V gave up 0 bases and J gave up 4 bases, with 10 bases separating them. CDR3 nucleotide sequence: TGTGCCAGCAGCCAAGAACGGCTTACGTACGAGCAGTACTTC. Protein sequence: CASSQERLTYEQYF.

The CDR3 here is CASGDTKYNEQYF. The CDR3 region has the DNA TGCGCCAGCGGAGATACGAAGTACAATGAGCAGTACTTC. The chain combines TRBV10-2 with TRBJ2-7; D remains unclear. The germline V gene encodes CDR1 WSHSY and CDR2 SAAADI. The germline V and J ends were trimmed by 8 bases and 7 bases, with 18 bases remaining between them. The CDR3 is 13 residues long.

This clonotype was seen a single time. The V gene is TRBV7-9, the J gene TRBJ2-4; D is unclear. The J call may be wrong; the DNA end is better matched by TRBJ2-7. Germline CDR1 reads SEHNR; CDR2 reads FQNEAQ (reference sequence). The CDR3 consists of 14 residues. CDR3 residues: CASSVSLGGYEQYF. DNA for the CDR3: TGTGCCAGCAGCGTAAGTTTGGGCGGCTACGAGCAGTACTTC.

The chain joins TRBV15 to TRBJ2-3, with a possible D match to TRBD1 (6 bases). Per the germline V gene, CDR1 is LNHNV and CDR2 is YYDKDF (reference sequence). The V gene lost 3 bases and the J gene lost 2 bases, with 12 bases spanning the gap. The CDR3 is 15 residues long. CDR3 residues: CATSRGDTDTDTQYF. The DNA for the CDR3 is TGTGCCACCAGCAGGGGGGACACCGACACAGATACGCAGTATTTT.

This clonotype was observed at least ten times. The chain uses TRBV20-1 and TRBJ1-5; D unresolved. The germline V and J ends were trimmed by 1 base and 5 bases, with 9 bases remaining between them. CDR3 size: 13 residues. The V gene's germline CDR1 is DFQATT and CDR2 SNEGSKA (reference sequence). CDR3 sequence (DNA): TGCAGTGCTAGAGGGGCCCGGGATCAGCCCCAGCATTTT. This sequence encodes CSARGARDQPQHF.

A few counts support this clonotype. V and J are TRBV5-1 and TRBJ2-7; D is unclear. Germline V gene data show CDR1 as SGHRS and CDR2 as YFSETQ. The CDR3 sequence is 13 residues long. Deletions cut 7 bases from V and 5 bases from J, with 16 bases between. In nucleotides, the CDR3 is TGCGCCAGCGGGTTTTCTATGGGCGACGAGCAGTACTTC. Protein product: CASGFSMGDEQYF.

The chain couples TRBV6-5 to TRBJ2-5; D is ambiguous. The germline V gene encodes CDR1 MNHEY and CDR2 SVGAGI. Trimming pared 5 bases from V and 5 bases from J, leaving 15 bases between. The CDR3 consists of 14 residues. The CDR3 DNA reads as TGTGCCAGCAGTCGACACAAGTTTCGGGAGACCCAGTACTTC. It is translated as CASSRHKFRETQYF.

The rearrangement joins TRBV28 to TRBJ2-4; 11 bases line up with TRBD1. Per germline, CDR1 MDHEN and CDR2 SYDVKM. The CDR3 sequence is 17 residues long. The ends lost 4 bases at V and 0 bases at J; junction bases unmatched: 5. In nucleotides, the CDR3 is TGTGCCAGCAGTTCGGGGACAGGGGGACTAGCCAAAAACATTCAGTACTTC. Protein: CASSSGTGGLAKNIQYF.

In its sample, this clonotype was seen a few times. The J gene is TRBJ2-7, the V gene TRBV20-1; 8 nucleotides align to TRBD1. The CDR3 has 14 residues. Trimming took 0 bases from V and 5 from J; bases not matched to a gene: 6. The V gene's germline CDR1 is DFQATT and CDR2 SNEGSKA (reference sequence). The CDR3 sequence: CSARDWKQGDEQYF. CDR3 nucleotides: TGCAGTGCTAGAGATTGGAAACAGGGGGACGAGCAGTACTTC.

J is TRBJ2-2 and V is TRBV20-1; 8 nucleotides align to TRBD1. This CDR3 has 15 amino acids. Germline trimming cut 6 bases from V and 1 base from J; bases unmatched to any gene: 7. Germline V lookup: CDR1 DFQATT, CDR2 SNEGSKA (reference sequence). CDR3 loop: CSAKGTGWNTGELFF. The DNA for the CDR3 is TGCAGTGCAAAAGGGACAGGATGGAACACCGGGGAGCTGTTTTTT.

The J gene is TRBJ2-3, the V gene TRBV3-1; D remains unclear. V was trimmed by 0 bases and J by 6 bases, leaving 13 bases between them. The CDR3 runs 15 residues. Germline CDR1 reads LGHDT; CDR2 reads YNNKEL (reference sequence). In nucleotides, the CDR3 is TGTGCCAGCAGCCAAGATATTGCGAAAGCGGATACGCAGTATTTT. Translating it yields CASSQDIAKADTQYF.

The rearrangement uses TRBV6-2 or TRBV6-3 and TRBJ1-2; TRBD1 agrees at 7 bases. The CDR3 contains 15 residues. V dropped 2 bases and J dropped 4; count of bases not matched to a gene: 7. CDR1 is MNHEY and CDR2 is SVGEGT in the germline V gene. The CDR3 sequence: CASSYRLGQAYGYTF. The CDR3 DNA reads as TGTGCCAGCAGTTACCGCTTAGGACAGGCCTATGGCTACACCTTC.

In this sample, this clonotype turned up a few times. The chain employs TRBV9 and TRBJ2-1, with D unclear. CDR1 SGDLS and CDR2 YYNGEE come from the germline V gene. Trimming took 3 bases from V and 0 from J, leaving 10 bases between them. The CDR3 has 15 amino acids. The CDR3 bases are TGTGCCAGCAGCGCCGACCTCAGCTCCTACAATGAGCAGTTCTTC. As protein: CASSADLSSYNEQFF.

This clonotype has only a few counts. The chain combines TRBV29-1 with TRBJ2-4; TRBD1 agrees at 8 bases. The last part of the DNA fits TRBJ2-7 better; the J call may be wrong. CDR3 length equals 11 residues. Germline loops: CDR1 SQVTM, CDR2 ANQGSEA. The CDR3 is CSVTQGGEQYF. CDR3 in DNA: TGCAGCGTAACACAGGGGGGCGAGCAGTACTTC.

This clonotype was detected a few times. V gene TRBV29-1 combines with J gene TRBJ2-2, with 10 positions matching TRBD2. Germline V gene data show CDR1 as SQVTM and CDR2 as ANQGSEA. V shed 3 bases, J shed 2 bases, and the junction held 3 bases outside the gene matches. The CDR3 has 15 amino acids. In nucleotides, the CDR3 is TGCAGCGTTGATAGCGGGGGGACTAACACCGGGGAGCTGTTTTTT. Protein: CSVDSGGTNTGELFF.

CDR3 in amino acids: CASSQVGMDDTQYF. The CDR3 DNA reads TGTGCCAGCAGCCAAGTGGGGATGGACGATACGCAGTATTTT. V is TRBV3-1 and J is TRBJ2-3; D not certain. Germline-derived CDR1 and CDR2 are LGHDT and YNNKEL (reference sequence). The CDR3 totals 14 residues. V gave up 1 base and J gave up 6 bases, with 11 bases separating them.

The chain joins TRBV28 to TRBJ2-1; 9 bases fit TRBD1. Germline CDR1 is MDHEN and CDR2 is SYDVKM. The V and J ends lost 10 bases and 8 bases, in that order; junction bases with no gene match: 3. The CDR3 covers 11 residues. CDR3 sequence: CAITGGDEQFF. The CDR3 bases are TGTGCCATAACAGGGGGCGATGAGCAGTTCTTC.

As for this clonotype: One end of the junction is discordant with germline, which a read error may explain. The rearrangement joins TRBV29-1 to TRBJ1-5; D is possibly TRBD1 (6 bases). The CDR3 is 14 residues long. CDR1 is SQVTM, CDR2 ANQGSEA, per germline. Here the CDR3 reads CSATTGVSNQPRHF. The CDR3 coding sequence is TGCAGCGCTACGACAGGAGTTAGCAATCAGCCCCGGCATTTT.